This note documents a single T cell receptor beta chain sequence. Its antigen target is currently unknown. Base qualities are not provided; no much larger clone lies one nucleotide away. TCR cDNA was made using 5'RACE template switching, a step that added a universal primer site and unique molecular identifiers. Priming of cDNA synthesis was performed from both the TCR alpha and TCR beta constant segments. Two PCR steps were used to amplify libraries, with sample barcodes and sequencing adapters being added in the second step. Sequencing of libraries was performed on Illumina HiSeq 2500 (2x100 bp) or NovaSeq (2x150 bp). The paper's data handling went like this. Reads were demultiplexed and collapsed into UMI consensus sequences with MIGEC, and V(D)J alignment was performed with MiXCR. Clonotypes responding to the vaccine were identified with edgeR on replicate PBMC samples, with the criteria of FDR below 0.01 and a log2 fold change above 5 up to day 15. Bulk clonotypes were assigned CD4 or CD8 identity according to which sequenced CD4 or CD8 repertoire held them at higher abundance. The public reads were run again by TCRdb, first through fastp at Q25 and then through MiXCR, and only productive beta chains were kept. Every distinct CDR3 protein forms one entry, paired with its most common genes and DNA. The V and J calls reflect TCRdb's pipeline rather than the authors' work. The sample table records some 350,000 distinct CDR3 sequences; about 8.7% of these occur just once. Over 15% of the sample is in the top ten clones.

The sample is drawn from a study of T cells after yellow fever vaccination (dated by TCRdb to about 2019). Turning to the overall study: Libraries from fractions with low cell numbers were prepared with the SMART-Seq v4 Ultra Low Input RNA kit. To track T-cell clones before and after primary and booster YFV17D yellow fever vaccination, bulk TCR alpha and beta repertoires were sequenced longitudinally. Two healthy male donors made up the cohort, one aged 18 to 29 years and the other aged 30 to 40 years. Blood was drawn at multiple timepoints before and after primary and secondary immunization, with bulk PBMC replicates and cell subsets isolated.

What the authors observed across the whole study: Most clones expanded after primary vaccination were re-detected after the booster (96% of CD4 and roughly 85% of CD8), suggesting broad memory maintenance. Compared with the primary T-cell response, the secondary T-cell response was faster but weaker, reaching its peak on day 5 rather than on day 15. FACS-sorted repertoires could contain abundant contaminating clonotypes from the bulk population, so computational filtering was required. A small share of clonotypes was detected in both CD4 and CD8 compartments, with the overlap likely arising from convergent recombination. Because only two donors were included in the study, the extent to which the findings can be generalized is limited.

From the cysteine up to the phenylalanine, the CDR3 has a length of 17 residues. The kept DNA is CDR3 alone, 51 bases in frame from the first base. V gives up 4 bases and J gives up 7 bases, and the segment between their germline ends measures 23 bases. The germline V gene specifies MGHRA as CDR1 and YSYEKL as CDR2. The sample's treatment or condition label, in plain terms: live attenuated yellow fever vaccine strain. Two biological replicates of bulk PBMCs were collected at each blood-draw timepoint. PBMCs were isolated from peripheral blood using a standard Ficoll-Paque protocol. TriZol was used to extract RNA from bulk PBMCs, from CD4 and CD8 fractions, and from dextramer-positive and dextramer-negative fractions.

The sample in question was PBMCs, obtained on the day of the first yellow fever vaccination. The clonotype comes from a man aged 18 to 29 who received the YFV17D yellow fever vaccine. The V and J genes are TRBV4-1 and TRBJ1-5; the best D guess is TRBD1, with 5 bases matching. At the DNA level, the sequence is TGCGCCAGCAGCCCAAGTCTCCAGCAGGGAGTTCACCAGCCCCAGCATTTT. This translates into CASSPSLQQGVHQPQHF.